What follows are 25 T cell receptor beta chains derived from one specimen sequenced in a study of blood T cell repertoires in COVID-19. The table came from immunoSEQ multiplex PCR; TCRdb's copy has only in-frame clones and leaves some out. The table has tens of thousands of clones, roughly 86% seen once. Sequencing was carried out using peripheral blood. The source is a man aged 60 to 69 with acute or convalescent COVID-19.

The chain combines TRBV21-1 with TRBJ2-1; the D call of TRBD2 is as the table states it, not checked on the DNA. TRBV21-1 is a recognized pseudogene. This CDR3 comprises 18 residues. Here the CDR3 reads CASSKCGGESGPLIGKFF. The CDR3 DNA follows: TGTGCCAGCAGCAAATGTGGCGGGGAGAGCGGGCCCCTCATAGGTAAGTTCTTC.

The rearrangement uses TRBV30 and TRBJ1-2; the match to TRBD1 covers 7 bases. Germline CDR1 GTSNPN, CDR2 SVGIG (reference sequence). This CDR3 has 14 amino acids. V trimming: 7 bases; J trimming: 6 bases; junction bases outside the gene matches: 14. The DNA for the CDR3 is TGTGCCTCCCAAAGGGGGCACCGAACTAATGGCTACACCTTC. Its protein is CASQRGHRTNGYTF.

The V and J genes are TRBV7-6 and TRBJ1-1, with D unclear. The CDR3 sequence is 14 residues long. Looked up from germline, CDR1 is SGHVS and CDR2 is FNYEAQ. Trimming shortened V by 1 base and J by 8 bases, and 14 bases separated the two germline ends. The CDR3 loop reads CASSLVPGRGEAFF. CDR3 in DNA: TGTGCCAGCAGCTTAGTCCCCGGACGGGGAGAAGCTTTCTTT.

Comment on this clone: The same CDR3 arises from other DNA sequences in this sample as well. This chain joins TRBV6-1 and TRBJ1-2; 8 positions match TRBD1. CDR1 and CDR2 from the germline V gene are MNHNS and SASEGT. The ends lost 4 bases at V and 4 bases at J; junction bases unmatched: 14. This CDR3 has 17 amino acids. CDR3: CASSGGTGASSSYGYTF. CDR3 in DNA: TGTGCCAGCAGTGGGGGGACAGGAGCTTCCTCCTCCTATGGCTACACCTTC.

The chain has TRBV6-6 and TRBJ1-1, with D perhaps TRBD1 (5 bases). V was cut by 0 bases and J by 1 base, with 9 bases left in between. The CDR3 has 15 residues. Germline loops: CDR1 MNHNY, CDR2 SVGAGI (reference sequence). CDR3 coding DNA: TGTGCCAGCAGTTACTCGGGGGGAGCGAACACTGAAGCTTTCTTT. Encoded protein: CASSYSGGANTEAFF.

The chain couples TRBV11-3 to TRBJ2-2; 8 bases fit TRBD1. Germline V gene data show CDR1 as SGHNT and CDR2 as YENEEA. This CDR3 is 18 amino acids long. Germline trimming cut 5 bases from V and 2 bases from J; bases unmatched to any gene: 13. The CDR3 nucleotides read TGTGCCAGCAGCCAGGCTGGCAGGGGGCAACGAAACACCGGGGAGCTGTTTTTT. Its protein product is CASSQAGRGQRNTGELFF.

The V and J genes are TRBV4-1 and TRBJ2-5; D not certain. Germline assignment: CDR1 MGHRA and CDR2 YSYEKL. The V and J ends lost 1 base and 1 base respectively, with 7 bases between them. The CDR3 spans 14 residues. CDR3: CASSQGPVQETQYF. The CDR3 DNA is TGCGCCAGCAGCCAAGGTCCCGTCCAAGAGACCCAGTACTTC.

The chain uses TRBV18 and TRBJ1-2; the D is unclear. This CDR3 is built from 14 residues. Germline CDR1 reads KGHSH; CDR2 reads LQKENI. Trimming left V 3 bases short and J 6 bases short, with 14 bases between. CDR3 loop: CASSPRQQEDGYTF. In DNA, the CDR3 is TGTGCCAGCTCACCGAGGCAGCAGGAGGATGGCTACACCTTC.

Only a few counts were recorded for this clone. The chain has TRBV7-9 and TRBJ2-3; a weak D match, TRBD1 (6 bases). V was clipped by 2 bases and J by 2 bases, with 11 bases between them. The CDR3 loop spans 15 amino acids. CDR1 is SEHNR, CDR2 FQNEAQ, per germline (reference sequence). CDR3 sequence: CASSLSRGLTDTQYF. CDR3 nucleotides: TGTGCCAGCAGCTTATCCAGGGGCCTCACAGATACGCAGTATTTT.

This sequence joins TRBV28 and TRBJ2-1; 12 bases agree with TRBD2. After removal of 11 bases from V and 9 bases from J, the junction contained 14 bases not matched to a gene. The CDR3 spans 15 residues. The germline V gene encodes CDR1 MDHEN and CDR2 SYDVKM. The CDR3 DNA reads TGTGCCTCCCGACTAGCGGGAGCCCTAGGGGTTGAGCAGTTCTTC. It specifies CASRLAGALGVEQFF.

The chain uses TRBV27 and TRBJ1-5; D may be TRBD1 (5 bases). The V gene's germline CDR1 is MNHEY and CDR2 SMNVEV (reference sequence). Trimming left V 3 bases short and J 4 bases short, with 13 bases between. The CDR3 sequence is 15 residues long. CDR3: CASSLDTGRNQPQHF. Here the CDR3 DNA reads TGTGCCAGCAGTTTGGACACCGGTAGAAATCAGCCCCAGCATTTT.

The chain uses TRBV4-1 and TRBJ1-2; 9 positions match TRBD1. CDR1 is MGHRA and CDR2 is YSYEKL in the germline V gene. The CDR3 runs 14 residues. The ends lost 5 bases at V and 7 bases at J; junction bases unmatched: 8. This chain's CDR3 is CASSLLGQGFGYTF. CDR3 nucleotide sequence: TGCGCCAGCAGCTTACTCGGACAGGGGTTTGGCTACACCTTC.

V is TRBV27 and J is TRBJ1-1; D gene uncertain. V was pared by 4 bases and J by 1 base, with 10 bases between. The germline V gene encodes CDR1 MNHEY and CDR2 SMNVEV (reference sequence). This CDR3 spans 14 amino acids. The CDR3 coding sequence is TGTGCCAGCAGTTCGATCAACAGGAACACTGAAGCTTTCTTT. It encodes CASSSINRNTEAFF.

The chain combines TRBV18 with TRBJ1-4; D may be TRBD1 (6 bases). This CDR3 spans 15 amino acids. Trimming removed 0 bases from V and 7 bases from J, with 12 bases in between. Germline lookup yields CDR1 KGHSH and CDR2 LQKENI. In nucleotides, the CDR3 is TGTGCCAGCTCACCACCGGGGGGGCAGGTTGAAAAACTGTTTTTT. Its translation: CASSPPGGQVEKLFF.

V usage is TRBV19 and J usage is TRBJ1-5; maybe TRBD1 (5 bases). The CDR3 extends over 15 amino acids. Germline-derived CDR1 and CDR2 are LNHDA and SQIVND (reference sequence). V dropped 1 base and J dropped 3 bases, with 10 bases sitting between them. CDR3 bases: TGTGCCAGTAGTATAGGACAGTTTGACAATCAGCCCCAGCATTTT. This sequence encodes CASSIGQFDNQPQHF.

The chain couples TRBV3-1 (or the pseudogene TRBV3-2) to TRBJ1-1; no definite D call. Germline loops: CDR1 LGHDT, CDR2 YNNKEL (reference sequence). V dropped 1 base and J dropped 4 bases, with 4 bases sitting between them. The CDR3 extends over 12 amino acids. CDR3 bases: TGTGCCAGCAGCCAAGGAGTCACTGAAGCTTTCTTT. Its translation is CASSQGVTEAFF.

This clone was counted between two and nine times. The gene calls are TRBV6-4 and TRBJ2-2, with D perhaps TRBD1 (6 bases). Germline values: CDR1 MRHNA, CDR2 SNTAGT. Between the trimmed V and J ends, which lost 4 bases and 3 bases, there was a span of 9 bases. This CDR3 has 14 amino acids. CDR3 nucleotide sequence: TGTGCCAGCAGTGTCTACAGGGACACCGGGGAGCTGTTTTTT. The encoded protein is CASSVYRDTGELFF.

This sequence joins TRBV6-5 and TRBJ1-6, with D possibly being TRBD1 (5 bases). Trimming cost V 5 bases and J 0 bases, with 8 bases left between them. Per germline, CDR1 MNHEY and CDR2 SVGAGI. CDR3 length: 15 amino acids. CDR3 loop: CASSPGHSYNSPLHF. For the CDR3, the DNA is TGTGCCAGCAGTCCAGGGCACTCCTATAATTCACCCCTCCACTTT.

Here the CDR3 reads CATSDLWDSSDTQYF. The CDR3 DNA reads as TGTGCCACCAGTGACCTATGGGACTCCTCAGATACGCAGTATTTT. V and J are TRBV24-1 and TRBJ2-3, with a weak D call TRBD2 (6 bases). The CDR3 extends over 15 amino acids. The germline V gene has CDR1 KGHDR and CDR2 SFDVKD. V was shortened by 4 bases and J by 4 bases, with 14 bases between the two germline ends.

The genes are TRBV28 and TRBJ2-6, with TRBD2 matching 7 bases. The CDR3 consists of 15 residues. Trimming removed 6 bases from V and 0 bases from J; junction bases left unmatched: 2. CDR1 and CDR2 from the germline V gene are MDHEN and SYDVKM. In nucleotides, the CDR3 is TGTGCCAGCAGGGGGGGGAGCTCTGGGGCCAACGTCCTGACTTTC. Amino acids: CASRGGSSGANVLTF.

The chain is built from TRBV7-9 and TRBJ1-6; no definite D call. CDR1 SEHNR and CDR2 FQNEAQ come from the germline V gene (reference sequence). The CDR3 has 13 residues. Trimming took 2 bases from V and 7 from J, leaving 6 bases between them. CDR3 DNA: TGTGCCAGCAGCTTATCCGGGAATTCACCCCTCCACTTT. It specifies CASSLSGNSPLHF.

The chain combines TRBV12-3 or TRBV12-4 with TRBJ1-1; no firm D call. The CDR3 is 12 residues long. Trimming took 8 bases from V and 1 from J, leaving 8 bases between them. The CDR3 nucleotides are TGTGCCAGCGGTACAGAGAACACTGAAGCTTTCTTT. Translating it yields CASGTENTEAFF.

The chain combines TRBV9 with TRBJ1-2; 10 bases match TRBD1. Germline CDR1 SGDLS, CDR2 YYNGEE. Germline trimming cut 4 bases from V and 2 bases from J; bases unmatched to any gene: 5. This CDR3 is 15 amino acids long. The DNA of the CDR3 is TGTGCCAGCAGCCCCAGGGACAGGGGAAACTATGGCTACACCTTC. Amino acid sequence: CASSPRDRGNYGYTF.

This clone was seen a handful of times. This chain connects TRBV7-9 to TRBJ2-7, with D perhaps matching TRBD1 (5 bases). This CDR3 contains 17 residues. The V end was cut by 5 bases, the J end by 0 bases, with 20 bases between. Germline assignment: CDR1 SEHNR and CDR2 FQNEAQ (reference sequence). CDR3 sequence reads: CASSPPPRVQSSYEQYF. The CDR3 coding sequence is TGTGCCAGCAGCCCACCTCCCAGGGTCCAGAGCTCCTACGAGCAGTACTTC.

The J gene is TRBJ1-1, the V gene TRBV5-1, with D possibly TRBD1 on 5 matching bases. This CDR3 comprises 14 residues. Trimming stripped 1 base from V and 5 bases from J, with 12 bases between. The V gene's germline CDR1 is SGHRS and CDR2 YFSETQ. CDR3 bases: TGCGCCAGCAGCTTGACAGGTAGGAAGACTGAAGCTTTCTTT. It specifies CASSLTGRKTEAFF. The full variable domain, rest sourced from reference TRBV5-1 and TRBJ1-1, is KAGVTQTPRYLIKTRGQQVTLSCSPISGHRSVSWYQQTPGQGLQFLFEYFSETQRNKGNFPGRFSGRQFSNSRSEMNVSTLELGDSALYLCASSLTGRKTEAFFGQGTRLTVV.